This TCR beta chain was observed in a study of cytotoxic CD8 clonotypes in ibrutinib-treated CLL. Looking at the study overall: For this cohort, patients were about a dozen relapsed/refractory and approximately 15 treatment-naive, while 17 were IGHV unmutated. Overall study results and limits: An increase in clonality occurred at ibrutinib response, followed by a return toward baseline at progression.

About this clone: The antigen is undetermined.

Assay: immunoSEQ multiplex PCR; the TCRdb copy retains only in-frame clones and omits some. The data contain about 50,000 clones, about half of them singletons. The CDR3 length is 14 residues. After removal of 6 bases from V and 0 bases from J, the junction contained 3 bases not matched to a gene. Germline values: CDR1 SGHRS, CDR2 YFSETQ. The chain links TRBV5-1 to TRBJ1-2; TRBD1 matches at 9 bases. Material: PBMCs, obtained after 12 months of ibrutinib treatment. This TCR was sampled from a human donor with chronic lymphocytic leukemia. The CDR3 spells CASTRDRANYGYTF. CDR3 sequence (DNA): TGCGCCAGCACCCGGGACAGGGCTAACTATGGCTACACCTTC.